This is a list of T cell receptor beta chains from one sample in a study of T-cell reconstitution after alpha-beta-depleted transplantation in children. TCRdb re-analysed the PCR reads in MiXCR, keeping a single row per CDR3 protein. The repertoire has 640,000 or so distinct CDR3 sequences, 16% of them found once; the top ten carry 0.9% to 1.2%. The sample was PBMCs from the stem cell graft donor, taken from the stem cell graft. These receptors were collected from a human donor who donated a stem cell graft to a child with acute myeloid leukemia. Each CDR3 is given with its conserved first and last residue. A D gene is named only where the DNA matches it firmly. Clone size, where shown, is once, few, many, or a class for clones that have expanded.

V gene	J gene	D gene	clone size	CDR3 protein	CDR3 DNA
TRBV20-1	TRBJ2-1	.	many	CSATPYSRSYNEQFF	TGCAGTGCGACGCCCTACTCACGATCCTACAATGAGCAGTTCTTC
TRBV7-9	TRBJ2-1	.	few	CASSSGAGSYNEQFF	TGTGCCAGCAGCTCAGGGGCGGGGTCGTACAATGAGCAGTTCTTC
TRBV7-3	TRBJ2-1	TRBD2	few	CASSWTSGGGPGFEQFF	TGTGCCAGCAGTTGGACTAGCGGGGGGGGACCAGGGTTTGAGCAGTTCTTC
TRBV10-3	TRBJ1-2	.	many	CATRGYGYTF	TGTGCCACCCGAGGCTATGGCTACACCTTC
TRBV7-2	TRBJ2-3	TRBD2	many	CASSKRKILAGDTQYF	TGTGCCAGCAGCAAGCGGAAGATACTAGCGGGAGATACGCAGTATTTT
TRBV20-1	TRBJ1-5	.	.	CSVAKGNQPQHF	TGCAGTGTTGCAAAGGGGAATCAGCCCCAGCATTTT
TRBV7-2	TRBJ2-7	.	.	CATGEDEQYF	TGTGCCACCGGGGAGGACGAGCAGTACTTC
TRBV5-1	TRBJ2-5	.	.	CASSLQAGETQYF	TGCGCCAGCAGCTTACAGGCGGGGGAGACCCAGTACTTC
TRBV20-1	TRBJ1-3	.	many	CSANDRSSGNTIYF	TGCAGTGCTAATGACAGGAGCTCTGGAAACACCATATATTTT
TRBV5-5	TRBJ2-5	TRBD1	many	CASSLADRVVETQYF	TGTGCCAGCAGCTTGGCGGACAGGGTGGTGGAGACCCAGTACTTC
TRBV7-2	TRBJ2-1	TRBD2	.	CASSSPSGGGSYNEQFF	TGTGCCAGCAGCTCCCCGAGCGGGGGGGGTTCCTACAATGAGCAGTTCTTC